This T cell receptor beta chain was recovered during a study of blood T cell repertoires in COVID-19. Assay used: immunoSEQ multiplex PCR; TCRdb lists only in-frame clones, some missing. The table includes fewer than 200,000 clones, 88% detected once. Cohort 3 donors counted as recovered after two negative PCRs, clearance, or resolved symptoms. The V gene lost 9 bases and the J gene lost 11 bases, with 11 bases spanning the gap. The germline V gene has CDR1 SGDLS and CDR2 YYNGEE. This CDR3 is 10 amino acids long. The clonotype originates from a young woman who had recovered from COVID-19. Sample: PBMCs or T cells enriched from blood (not recorded which). The genes are TRBV9 and TRBJ1-4; D is unresolved. The chain's CDR3 is CANMSIKLFF. CDR3 in DNA: TGTGCCAACATGTCGATCAAACTGTTTTTT.